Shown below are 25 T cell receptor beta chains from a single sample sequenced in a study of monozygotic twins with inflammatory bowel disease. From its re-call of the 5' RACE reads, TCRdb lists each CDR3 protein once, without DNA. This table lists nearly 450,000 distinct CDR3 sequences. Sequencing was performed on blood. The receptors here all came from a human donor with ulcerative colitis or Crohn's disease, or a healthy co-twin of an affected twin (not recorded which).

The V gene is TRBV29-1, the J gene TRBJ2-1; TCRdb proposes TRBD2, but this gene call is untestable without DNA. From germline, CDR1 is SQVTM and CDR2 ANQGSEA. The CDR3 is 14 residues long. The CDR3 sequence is CSVLSGSSYNEQFF.

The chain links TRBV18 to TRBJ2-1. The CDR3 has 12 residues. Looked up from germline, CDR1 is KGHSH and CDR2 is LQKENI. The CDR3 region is CASSLQNNEQFF.

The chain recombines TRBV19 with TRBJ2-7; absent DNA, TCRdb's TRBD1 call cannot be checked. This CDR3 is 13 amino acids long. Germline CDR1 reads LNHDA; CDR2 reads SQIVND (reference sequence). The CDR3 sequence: CASSTTGTSEQYF.

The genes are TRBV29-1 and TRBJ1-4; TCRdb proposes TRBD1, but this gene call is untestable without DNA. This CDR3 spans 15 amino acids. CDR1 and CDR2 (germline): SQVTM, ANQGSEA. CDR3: CSVGAGGVTDEKLFF.

The CDR3 loop reads CASIGGLGRKLFF. V is TRBV28 and J is TRBJ1-4. The CDR3 is 13 amino acids. Germline CDR1 MDHEN, CDR2 SYDVKM. Supplemented by reference TRBV28 and TRBJ1-4, the full variable domain reads DVKVTQSSRYLVKRTGEKVFLECVQDMDHENMFWYRQDPGLGLRLIYFSYDVKMKEKGDIPEGYSVSREKKERFSLILESASTNQTSMYLCASIGGLGRKLFFGSGTQLSVL.

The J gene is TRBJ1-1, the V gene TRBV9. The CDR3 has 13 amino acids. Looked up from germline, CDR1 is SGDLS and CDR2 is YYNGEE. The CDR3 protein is CASSVGWDTEAFF.

The CDR3 is CASSLGPLASYEQYF. V gene TRBV5-5 combines with J gene TRBJ2-7; the D call of TRBD2 rests on TCRdb alone, since no DNA is present to check it. The CDR3 covers 15 residues. CDR1 is SGHKS and CDR2 is YYEKEE in the germline V gene (reference sequence).

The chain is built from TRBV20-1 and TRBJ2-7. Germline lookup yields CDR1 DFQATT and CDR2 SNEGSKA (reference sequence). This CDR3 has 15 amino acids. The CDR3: CSADDRGQLNYEQYF.

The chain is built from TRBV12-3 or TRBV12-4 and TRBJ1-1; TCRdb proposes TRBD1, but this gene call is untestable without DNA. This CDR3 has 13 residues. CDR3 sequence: CASTPHVNTEAFF.

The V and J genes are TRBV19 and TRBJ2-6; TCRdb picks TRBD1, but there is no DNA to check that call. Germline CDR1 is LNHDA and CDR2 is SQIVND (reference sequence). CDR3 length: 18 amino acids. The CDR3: CASSAAGTGLSGANVLTF.

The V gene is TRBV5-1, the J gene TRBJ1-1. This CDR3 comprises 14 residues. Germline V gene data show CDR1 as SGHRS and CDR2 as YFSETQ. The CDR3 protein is CASSTQGRLAEAFF.

This chain's CDR3 is CASSSGGDTEAFF. The gene calls are TRBV5-4 and TRBJ1-1. The CDR3 has 13 amino acids. Germline V lookup: CDR1 SGHNT, CDR2 YYREEE (reference sequence).

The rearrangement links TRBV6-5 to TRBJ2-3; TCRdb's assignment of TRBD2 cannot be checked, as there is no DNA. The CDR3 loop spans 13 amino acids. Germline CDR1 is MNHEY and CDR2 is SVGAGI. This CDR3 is CASSQGGGDTQYF.

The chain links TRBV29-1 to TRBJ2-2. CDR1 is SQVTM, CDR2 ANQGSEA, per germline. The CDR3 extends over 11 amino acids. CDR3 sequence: CSVDSHGELFF.

The chain's CDR3 is CASSSGTAQEKLFF. The V and J genes are TRBV12-3 or TRBV12-4 and TRBJ1-4; the TCRdb D gene call, TRBD1, has no DNA to confirm it. The CDR3 covers 14 residues.

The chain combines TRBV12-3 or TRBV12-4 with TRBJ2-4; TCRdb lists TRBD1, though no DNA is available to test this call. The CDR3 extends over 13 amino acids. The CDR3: CASSFVQGNIQYF.

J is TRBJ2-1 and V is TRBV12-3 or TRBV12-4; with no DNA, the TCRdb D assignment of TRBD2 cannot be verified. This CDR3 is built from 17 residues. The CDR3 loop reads CASSPILSGRTYNEQFF.

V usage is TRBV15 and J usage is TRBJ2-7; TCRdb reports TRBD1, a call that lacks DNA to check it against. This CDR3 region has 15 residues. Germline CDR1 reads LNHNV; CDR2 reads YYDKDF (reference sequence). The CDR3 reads CATSRLRGQTYEQYF.

CDR3 protein: CSASLSGATDTQYF. This chain uses TRBV20-1 with TRBJ2-3; TCRdb lists TRBD1, though no DNA is available to test this call. Germline lookup yields CDR1 DFQATT and CDR2 SNEGSKA (reference sequence). The CDR3 length is 14 residues.

CDR3: CSARVGFYNEQFF. J is TRBJ2-1 and V is TRBV20-1. CDR3 size: 13 residues. In germline, CDR1 is DFQATT, CDR2 SNEGSKA (reference sequence).

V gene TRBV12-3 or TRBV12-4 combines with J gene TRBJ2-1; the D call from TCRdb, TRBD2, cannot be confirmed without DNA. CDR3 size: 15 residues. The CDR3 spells CASSRLAESYNEQFF.

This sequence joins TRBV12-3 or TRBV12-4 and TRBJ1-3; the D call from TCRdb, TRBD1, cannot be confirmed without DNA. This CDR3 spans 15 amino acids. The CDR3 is CASSLGDTSGNTIYF.

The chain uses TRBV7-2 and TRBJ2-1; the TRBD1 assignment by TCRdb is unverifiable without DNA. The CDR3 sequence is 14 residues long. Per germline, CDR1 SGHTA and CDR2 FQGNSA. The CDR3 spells CASHPGVRGNEQFF.

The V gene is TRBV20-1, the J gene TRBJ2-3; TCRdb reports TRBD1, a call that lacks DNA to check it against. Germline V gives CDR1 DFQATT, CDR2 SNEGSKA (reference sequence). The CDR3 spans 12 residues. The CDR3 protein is CSAPLGADTQYF.

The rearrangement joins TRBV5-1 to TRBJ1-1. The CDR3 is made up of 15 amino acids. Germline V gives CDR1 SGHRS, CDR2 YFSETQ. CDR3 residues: CASSSRGVMNTEAFF. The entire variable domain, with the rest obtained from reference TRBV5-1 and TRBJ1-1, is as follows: KAGVTQTPRYLIKTRGQQVTLSCSPISGHRSVSWYQQTPGQGLQFLFEYFSETQRNKGNFPGRFSGRQFSNSRSEMNVSTLELGDSALYLCASSSRGVMNTEAFFGQGTRLTVV.